The 29 T cell receptor beta chains presented below share a single source sample, sequenced in a study of identifying expanded T cells in peripheral blood. The protocol was immunoSEQ multiplex PCR, while the TCRdb copy is restricted to in-frame clones and leaves out a portion. The table shows more than 50,000 clones, with around 86% occurring only once. Sequencing was performed on blood. Every receptor here comes from a person aged 18 to 75 in good health.

For the CDR3, the DNA is TGTGCCAGCAGCTTAGCCCTAACTAGCGGGAGTAGTGAAGAGACCCAGTACTTC. Amino acids: CASSLALTSGSSEETQYF. The chain uses TRBV7-9 and TRBJ2-5; 11 bases map to TRBD2. The CDR3 length is 18 residues. V shed 0 bases, J shed 3 bases, and the junction held 9 bases outside the gene matches. Germline lookup yields CDR1 SEHNR and CDR2 FQNEAQ (reference sequence).

J is TRBJ2-7 and V is TRBV27; TRBD2 agrees at 7 bases. The CDR3 loop spans 14 amino acids. Losses at the gene ends were 2 bases for V and 4 bases for J; bases not matched to a gene: 5. The germline gives CDR1 MNHEY, CDR2 SMNVEV (reference sequence). This CDR3 reads CASSLQGGSYEQYF. CDR3 DNA: TGTGCCAGCAGTTTACAGGGAGGGAGTTACGAGCAGTACTTC.

The chain uses TRBV15 and TRBJ2-1; D remains unclear. CDR3 length equals 13 residues. The germline V gene encodes CDR1 LNHNV and CDR2 YYDKDF (reference sequence). Trimming took 0 bases from V and 9 from J, leaving 9 bases between them. For the CDR3, the DNA is TGTGCCACCAGCAGAGAGTTAGCTACTGAGCAGTTCTTC. Translated: CATSRELATEQFF.

The chain couples TRBV10-3 to TRBJ1-1; no clear D gene. The CDR3 consists of 14 residues. Germline-derived CDR1 and CDR2 are ENHRY and SYGVKD. V was clipped by 10 bases and J by 0 bases, with 15 bases between them. CDR3 in amino acids: CATELGGLNTEAFF. The CDR3 region has the DNA TGTGCCACCGAGTTAGGAGGTCTGAACACTGAAGCTTTCTTT.

V gene TRBV30 combines with J gene TRBJ2-7; possible D gene TRBD2, 6 bases. Trimming left V 0 bases short and J 0 bases short, with 9 bases between. Per germline, CDR1 GTSNPN and CDR2 SVGIG (reference sequence). This CDR3 contains 14 residues. CDR3 protein: CAWSVGGVSYEQYV. In nucleotides, the CDR3 is TGTGCCTGGAGTGTTGGAGGGGTCTCCTACGAGCAGTACGTC.

The chain carries TRBV9 and TRBJ2-2; TRBD1 matches at 9 bases. This CDR3 has 15 amino acids. In germline, CDR1 is SGDLS, CDR2 YYNGEE. V lost 3 bases to trimming and J lost 5 bases; unmatched junction nucleotides: 5. In DNA, the CDR3 is TGTGCCAGCAGCGGGGACAGGGAGTTTACCGGGGAGCTGTTTTTT. It translates to CASSGDREFTGELFF. Full variable domain (missing parts from reference TRBV9 and TRBJ2-2): DSGVTQTPKHLITATGQRVTLRCSPRSGDLSVYWYQQSLDQGLQFLIQYYNGEERAKGNILERFSAQQFPDLHSELNLSSLELGDSALYFCASSGDREFTGELFFGEGSRLTVL.

The chain combines TRBV27 with TRBJ2-7, with D hard to call. The germline V and J ends were trimmed by 0 bases and 6 bases, with 9 bases remaining between them. Per germline, CDR1 MNHEY and CDR2 SMNVEV (reference sequence). The CDR3 runs 13 residues. DNA of the CDR3: TGTGCCAGCAGTTTATCAGGGCAGAGCGAGCAGTACTTC. This gives the protein CASSLSGQSEQYF.

The CDR3 protein is CASSEEGGTGYGYTF. The CDR3 nucleotides read TGTGCCAGCAGTGAAGAAGGAGGGACAGGTTACGGCTACACCTTC. This rearrangement joins TRBV6-1 to TRBJ1-2, with TRBD1 identical over 8 bases. With 1 base clipped from V and 8 bases from J, the junction kept 9 bases outside the gene matches. This CDR3 is 15 amino acids long. The germline V gene encodes CDR1 MNHNS and CDR2 SASEGT.

The gene calls are TRBV10-3 and TRBJ1-1; D unclear. Germline V gene sequence: CDR1 ENHRY, CDR2 SYGVKD. Trimming took off 9 bases at V and 6 bases at J, with 17 bases between the two ends. The CDR3 loop spans 13 amino acids. Here the CDR3 reads CAIGRATESEAFF. As DNA, the CDR3 is TGTGCCATTGGCCGGGCCACCGAGTCTGAAGCTTTCTTT.

V gene TRBV6-4 combines with J gene TRBJ2-2; TRBD1 aligns across 7 bases. V was pared by 5 bases and J by 5 bases, with 8 bases of the junction left unmatched. The CDR3 length is 15 residues. In germline, CDR1 is MRHNA, CDR2 SNTAGT. CDR3 in DNA: TGTGCCAGCAGTCCTCAAACAGGGGAAACCGGGGAGCTGTTTTTT. Amino acid sequence: CASSPQTGETGELFF.

J is TRBJ2-2 and V is TRBV6-5; D perhaps matches TRBD2 (5 bases). The CDR3 has 14 residues. The germline V gene has CDR1 MNHEY and CDR2 SVGAGI. The V end lost 0 bases, the J end lost 6 bases, and 8 bases lay between the germline ends. CDR3 protein: CASSYSRASGELFF. The CDR3 DNA sequence: TGTGCCAGCAGTTACTCGAGGGCCTCCGGGGAGCTGTTTTTT.

This sequence joins TRBV5-5 and TRBJ1-2; 10 nucleotides line up with TRBD1. With 3 bases clipped from V and 4 bases from J, the junction kept 6 bases outside the gene matches. Germline-derived CDR1 and CDR2 are SGHKS and YYEKEE (reference sequence). This CDR3 region has 15 residues. CDR3 nucleotides: TGTGCCAGCAGCTCCCCGGGACAGGGGACCTATGGCTACACCTTC. Amino acids: CASSSPGQGTYGYTF. The complete variable domain, with remaining parts taken from reference TRBV5-5 and TRBJ1-2, reads DAGVTQSPTHLIKTRGQQVTLRCSPISGHKSVSWYQQVLGQGPQFIFQYYEKEERGRGNFPDRFSARQFPNYSSELNVNALLLGDSALYLCASSSPGQGTYGYTFGSGTRLTVV.

V is TRBV29-1 and J is TRBJ2-1, with D tentatively TRBD1 (6 bases). Trimming removed 7 bases at V and 0 bases at J, with 16 bases between. CDR1 and CDR2 from the germline V gene are SQVTM and ANQGSEA. This CDR3 is built from 15 residues. Here the CDR3 reads CSAGTPLSSYNEQFF. CDR3 in DNA: TGCAGCGCCGGGACACCCCTGAGCTCCTACAATGAGCAGTTCTTC.

This chain links TRBV5-4 with TRBJ1-2, with TRBD1 identical over 8 bases. With 4 bases clipped from V and 4 bases from J, the junction kept 12 bases outside the gene matches. The germline CDR1 and CDR2 sequences are SGHNT and YYREEE (reference sequence). This CDR3 is 16 amino acids long. The CDR3 reads CASSHDRTGSSYGYTF. The CDR3 bases are TGTGCCAGCAGCCACGACAGGACAGGGTCGAGCTATGGCTACACCTTC.

The chain joins TRBV5-1 to TRBJ1-1; D may be TRBD1 (6 bases). Looked up from germline, CDR1 is SGHRS and CDR2 is YFSETQ. The length of the CDR3 is 14 residues. Trimming took 5 bases from V and 1 from J, leaving 12 bases between them. The chain's CDR3 is CASSREGGNTEAFF. The CDR3 DNA is TGCGCCAGCAGTCGGGAAGGGGGGAACACTGAAGCTTTCTTT.

DNA for the CDR3: TGTGCCTTAGACAGGGGGGGATCTGGGGCCAACGTCCTGACTTTC. Its translation is CALDRGGSGANVLTF. The chain combines TRBV30 with TRBJ2-6; 9 bases fit TRBD1. The CDR3 has 15 residues. Losses at the gene ends were 7 bases for V and 1 base for J; bases not matched to a gene: 5. Germline V gene data show CDR1 as GTSNPN and CDR2 as SVGIG (reference sequence).

The rearrangement uses TRBV6-1 and TRBJ1-5; no firm D call. This CDR3 has 13 residues. The germline V gene has CDR1 MNHNS and CDR2 SASEGT. Trimming took off 0 bases at V and 4 bases at J, with 4 bases between the two ends. The CDR3 DNA reads as TGTGCCAGCAGTGAAGCGGGGAATCAGCCCCAGCATTTT. It translates to CASSEAGNQPQHF.

The chain is built from TRBV11-2 and TRBJ2-7; D unresolved. Trimming removed 1 base at V and 6 bases at J, with 7 bases between. Germline CDR1 SGHAT, CDR2 FQNNGV. The CDR3 contains 12 residues. The CDR3 sequence is CASSLVPLEQYF. CDR3 sequence (DNA): TGTGCCAGCAGCTTAGTCCCTCTCGAGCAGTACTTC.

Concerning this clone: Other DNA sequences in this sample translate to the same CDR3. V gene TRBV5-6 combines with J gene TRBJ1-5; D uncertain. Trimming cost V 3 bases and J 3 bases, with 4 bases left between them. Germline values: CDR1 SGHDT, CDR2 YYEEEE. The CDR3 has 12 amino acids. CDR3 sequence: CASSYYNQPQHF. CDR3 nucleotides: TGTGCCAGCAGCTATTACAATCAGCCCCAGCATTTT.

The chain is built from TRBV18 and TRBJ2-3; maybe TRBD1 (6 bases). Trimming left V 1 base short and J 9 bases short, with 14 bases between. Germline V gene data show CDR1 as KGHSH and CDR2 as LQKENI. The CDR3 runs 14 residues. The CDR3 protein is CASSPRQTGETQYF. CDR3 DNA: TGTGCCAGCTCACCACGCCAGACAGGCGAAACGCAGTATTTT.

This rearrangement joins TRBV2 to TRBJ1-2; 8 bases fit TRBD1. Per the germline V gene, CDR1 is SNHLY and CDR2 is FYNNEI. V lost 4 bases, J lost 7 bases, and 5 bases stayed unmatched. This CDR3 contains 13 residues. CDR3 nucleotide sequence: TGTGCCAGCAGTGGCACAGGGGGAGGTGGCTACACCTTC. It is translated as CASSGTGGGGYTF.

A few counts support this clone. J is TRBJ1-1 and V is TRBV4-2; D is perhaps TRBD1 (6 bases). Germline loops: CDR1 LGHNA, CDR2 YNFKEQ. This CDR3 spans 11 amino acids. V was clipped by 0 bases and J by 12 bases, with 8 bases between them. The CDR3 protein is CASSQDRGTFF. In DNA, the CDR3 is TGTGCCAGCAGCCAAGACAGGGGTACTTTCTTT.

The genes are TRBV10-2 and TRBJ1-2; 10 nucleotides agree with TRBD1. There are 14 residues in the CDR3. Germline CDR1 reads WSHSY; CDR2 reads SAAADI. Losses at the gene ends were 6 bases for V and 3 bases for J; bases not matched to a gene: 4. The CDR3 nucleotides are TGCGCCAGCAGCGCCGGGACAGGGGACTATGGCTACACCTTC. It translates to CASSAGTGDYGYTF.

This clone was picked up one time. J is TRBJ1-1 and V is TRBV2, with 8 bases aligning to TRBD1. CDR3 length: 13 residues. Germline V gene lookup returns CDR1 SNHLY and CDR2 FYNNEI. The junction had 2 bases not matched to a gene; V was cut back by 6 bases and J by 2 bases. CDR3 protein: CASSGQGNTEAFF. CDR3 nucleotide sequence: TGTGCCAGCAGCGGACAGGGTAACACTGAAGCTTTCTTT. Drawing the rest from reference TRBV2 and TRBJ1-1, the complete variable domain is EPEVTQTPSHQVTQMGQEVILRCVPISNHLYFYWYRQILGQKVEFLVSFYNNEISEKSEIFDDQFSVERPDGSNFTLKIRSTKLEDSAMYFCASSGQGNTEAFFGQGTRLTVV.

The V call is TRBV7-2, the J call TRBJ2-1, with 9 bases identical to TRBD2. The germline gives CDR1 SGHTA, CDR2 FQGNSA. V trimming: 3 bases; J trimming: 0 bases; junction bases outside the gene matches: 3. The CDR3 has 16 amino acids. The CDR3 DNA is TGTGCCAGCAGCTTCCTTAGCGGGAGCTCCTACAATGAGCAGTTCTTC. It yields the protein CASSFLSGSSYNEQFF.

This clone was seen just once. This chain joins TRBV7-6 and TRBJ1-3, with D perhaps TRBD1 (6 bases). This CDR3 is built from 16 residues. Germline CDR1 SGHVS, CDR2 FNYEAQ. V lost 5 bases to trimming and J lost 1 base, with 15 bases between them. Here the CDR3 reads CASSTRPQGSGNTIYF. DNA for the CDR3: TGTGCCAGCAGCACCCGCCCTCAGGGGTCTGGAAACACCATATATTTT.

The rearrangement uses TRBV4-3 and TRBJ1-2, with D perhaps matching TRBD1 (5 bases). V lost 0 bases to trimming and J lost 4 bases, with 21 bases between them. The germline gives CDR1 LGHNA, CDR2 YSLEER. This CDR3 comprises 18 residues. CDR3: CASSQERSRTAGLYGYTF. The CDR3, as DNA: TGCGCCAGCAGCCAAGAAAGATCCCGAACAGCGGGGCTCTATGGCTACACCTTC.

The genes are TRBV6-1 and TRBJ2-2; the D is unclear. Germline V lookup: CDR1 MNHNS, CDR2 SASEGT. Trimming removed 6 bases from V and 0 bases from J, with 8 bases in between. This CDR3 is 14 amino acids long. CDR3 region: CASRGFANTGELFF. The CDR3 DNA reads as TGTGCCAGCAGAGGTTTCGCGAACACCGGGGAGCTGTTTTTT.

V and J are TRBV19 and TRBJ1-4; D not certain. Germline loops: CDR1 LNHDA, CDR2 SQIVND (reference sequence). CDR3 length equals 15 residues. The V and J ends lost 2 bases and 0 bases respectively, with 7 bases between them. CDR3 nucleotides: TGTGCCAGTAGTATATCGCAGGCAACTAATGAAAAACTGTTTTTT. Amino acids: CASSISQATNEKLFF. The entire variable domain, with the rest obtained from reference TRBV19 and TRBJ1-4, is as follows: DGGITQSPKYLFRKEGQNVTLSCEQNLNHDAMYWYRQDPGQGLRLIYYSQIVNDFQKGDIAEGYSVSREKKESFPLTVTSAQKNPTAFYLCASSISQATNEKLFFGSGTQLSVL.